A selection of T cell receptor beta chains follows, all from one sample in a study of shared clonotypes between healthy human individuals. Using immunoSEQ multiplex PCR, the repertoire was profiled, and TCRdb retains in-frame clones only, with some absent. Here the sample spans 490,000 or so clones, 75% to 85% being singletons. Material for sequencing was PBMCs. The receptor set was obtained from a woman aged 35 to 49 in good health. Some clones in this sample may be carry-over from other donors' samples. The CDR3 runs from the conserved cysteine through the conserved F or W. A D gene is named only where the DNA matches it firmly. For some rows the clone size is stated as once, few or many, or as a class when expanded; others skip it.

d_call	v_call	j_call	clone_size	cdr3_nt	cdr3_aa
TRBD2	TRBV5-4	TRBJ2-5	.	TGTGCCAGCAGCTTGAGGCTAGCGGGGCAAGAGACCCAGTACTTC	CASSLRLAGQETQYF
.	TRBV28	TRBJ2-1	few	TGCGCCAGCAGTTGCCCTCACGGAGGTTCCTACAATGAGCAGTTCTTC	CASSCPHGGSYNEQFF
.	TRBV4-3	TRBJ1-2	few	TGCGCCAGCAGCCAATTCTCCGGGAGAGGAGGCATGACTTATGGCTACACCTTC	CASSQFSGRGGMTYGYTF
.	TRBV7-6	TRBJ2-7	.	TGTGCCAGCAGCTTAGGTTCAGCTCCCTACGAGCAGTACTTC	CASSLGSAPYEQYF
.	TRBV7-6	TRBJ2-3	once	TGTGCCAGCAGAATTAGTGCGTACGGCACAGATACGCAGTATTTT	CASRISAYGTDTQYF
TRBD2	TRBV5-4	TRBJ2-3	.	TGTGCCAGCAGCTTGAAGACTAGCGGGAGCACAGATACGCAGTATTTT	CASSLKTSGSTDTQYF
.	TRBV19	TRBJ1-2	.	TGTGCCAGTAGTATCCGGACGGGGGAAAACACCTTC	CASSIRTGENTF
.	TRBV29-1	TRBJ2-5	.	TGCAGCGTTGCGCCCGGGACAACCCAAGAGACCCAGTACTTC	CSVAPGTTQETQYF
TRBD2	TRBV9	TRBJ2-3	few	TGTGCCAGCAGCGTATCCTCTACTTCCGGGACTAACTTT	CASSVSSTSGTNF
TRBD2	TRBV19	TRBJ2-7	.	TGTGCCAGTAGTGTCACCGGACTAGCGGGAGTGTACGAGCAGTACTTC	CASSVTGLAGVYEQYF
.	TRBV6-4	TRBJ2-1	.	TGTGCCAGCAGTGCTAGCTCCTACAATGAGCAGTTCTTC	CASSASSYNEQFF
.	TRBV11-2	TRBJ2-7	.	TGTGCCAGCAGCTTAGATCTTACGTTAGAGCAGTACTTC	CASSLDLTLEQYF
TRBD1	TRBV30	TRBJ1-6	.	TGTGCCTGGGACAGGGAAAATTCACCCCTCCACTTT	CAWDRENSPLHF
TRBD1	TRBV15	TRBJ1-2	few	TGTGCCACCAGCAGAGATCGGGACAGGGCTGGCTACACCTTC	CATSRDRDRAGYTF
.	TRBV7-3	TRBJ2-7	.	TGCGCCAGCAGCCACTTGGAGGCGGGGCCCTACGAGCAGTACTTC	CASSHLEAGPYEQYF
.	TRBV4-1	TRBJ2-7	.	TGCGCCAGCAGCCTTCGAGTTCTTGACGAACAGTACTTC	CASSLRVLDEQYF
.	TRBV30	TRBJ1-1	.	TGTGCCTGGAGTCTACGGTACACTGAAGCTTTCTTT	CAWSLRYTEAFF
TRBD1	TRBV5-8	TRBJ1-6	.	TGTGCCAGCAGCCTGGGGCGGGGAATTCGGACAGGGTCCTATTCACCCCTCCACTTT	CASSLGRGIRTGSYSPLHF
TRBD1	TRBV2	TRBJ1-6	.	TGTGCCAGCAGGCGGACAGGGACGGATAATTCACCCCTCCACTTT	CASRRTGTDNSPLHF
TRBD2	TRBV29-1	TRBJ2-5	.	TGCAGCGTGTATGGGACTAGGTGGGAGACCCAGTACTTC	CSVYGTRWETQYF